This section outlines one T cell receptor beta chain sequence together with its context. This specimen comes from a study of blood T cells in healthy people across ages. The use of a sample-barcoded 5' primer and a J-beta primer mix characterized a second PCR of roughly 7 to 11 cycles. TCRdb ran MiXCR on the 5' RACE reads and lists one entry per CDR3 protein. Among some 640,000 distinct CDR3 sequences listed, around half were seen once. V lost 5 bases, J lost 2 bases, and 8 bases lay in between. Germline CDR1 is SGHTA and CDR2 is FQGTGA. The CDR3 is 13 residues long. J is TRBJ2-3 and V is TRBV7-3; D ambiguous. Specimen: blood. The sequence was obtained from a woman aged 60-70 years in good health. The CDR3 spells CASSTTATDTQYF. The CDR3 bases are TGTGCCAGCAGCACAACAGCCACAGATACGCAGTATTTT.